Listed below are T cell receptor beta chains from one sample, sequenced in a study of OX40 agonist ivuxolimab in advanced cancers. The repertoire was sequenced with immunoSEQ multiplex PCR; TCRdb's copy has only in-frame clones and lacks some. This sample yields 20,000 or so clones, of which about 83% are seen a single time; approximately 10% belongs to the top ten. This specimen was CD4+ or CD8+ T cells sorted from blood, taken in a trial of the OX40 agonist ivuxolimab. These receptors came from an adult with an advanced solid tumor such as melanoma, head and neck, liver or kidney cancer. Each CDR3 is given with its conserved first and last residue. The order of the fields is J gene, D gene, V gene, clone size, CDR3 DNA, CDR3 protein. The D gene is left open where the match is weak. The size field is filled for only some rows; it gives once, few, many or a size class.

j_gene: TRBJ1-2
d_gene: TRBD1
v_gene: TRBV19
abundance: -
CDR3nt: TGTGCCAGTAGTATCACCCAGGGGGCGGGAGGCTACACCTTC
CDR3aa: CASSITQGAGGYTF

j_gene: TRBJ2-3
d_gene: -
v_gene: TRBV27
abundance: -
CDR3nt: TGTGCCAGCAGTTTCGTTAACACAGATACGCAGTATTTT
CDR3aa: CASSFVNTDTQYF

j_gene: TRBJ2-3
d_gene: TRBD2
v_gene: TRBV19
abundance: -
CDR3nt: TGTGCCAGTAGTATAGATTGGTCGGGAGGCAGCACAGATACGCAGTATTTT
CDR3aa: CASSIDWSGGSTDTQYF

j_gene: TRBJ2-5
d_gene: -
v_gene: TRBV28
abundance: -
CDR3nt: TGTGCCAGCAGTCCCGGACAGCCGAGGGAAGAGACCCAGTACTTC
CDR3aa: CASSPGQPREETQYF

j_gene: TRBJ1-1
d_gene: -
v_gene: TRBV30
abundance: few
CDR3nt: TGTGCCTGGGGGGGCTGGAACACTGAAGCTTTCTTT
CDR3aa: CAWGGWNTEAFF

j_gene: TRBJ2-7
d_gene: TRBD2
v_gene: TRBV2
abundance: -
CDR3nt: TGTGCCAGCAGAGCCAGCGGGAGGGGAGAGCAGTACTTC
CDR3aa: CASRASGRGEQYF

j_gene: TRBJ1-6
d_gene: TRBD1
v_gene: TRBV4-1
abundance: -
CDR3nt: TGCGCCAGCAGCCAAGCCGGGACAGGGAATTCACCCCTCCACTTT
CDR3aa: CASSQAGTGNSPLHF

j_gene: TRBJ1-2
d_gene: -
v_gene: TRBV29-1
abundance: -
CDR3nt: TGCAGCGTTGAAACGGGGGCGCTGGATTTCCACCTTGGCTACACCTTC
CDR3aa: CSVETGALDFHLGYTF

j_gene: TRBJ2-6
d_gene: TRBD2
v_gene: TRBV28
abundance: -
CDR3nt: TGTGCCAGCAGTTTAGATCTCCCCGGACTAGCAAAATACTCTGGGGCCAACGTCCTGACTTTC
CDR3aa: CASSLDLPGLAKYSGANVLTF

j_gene: TRBJ2-4
d_gene: -
v_gene: TRBV27
abundance: few
CDR3nt: TGTGCCAGCGGCAGCCCTATTCAGTACTTC
CDR3aa: CASGSPIQYF

j_gene: TRBJ2-2
d_gene: -
v_gene: TRBV10-1
abundance: -
CDR3nt: TGCGCCAGCAGTGAGTCCGCCACCGGGGAGCTGTTTTTT
CDR3aa: CASSESATGELFF

j_gene: TRBJ2-1
d_gene: TRBD2
v_gene: TRBV27
abundance: -
CDR3nt: TGTGCCAGCAGTTTATTAGGTAGCGGGACCACCTACAATGAGCAGTTCTTC
CDR3aa: CASSLLGSGTTYNEQFF